The sequence of this T cell receptor (beta chain) was determined in a study of CD8 T cells in Susac syndrome. Concerning this clonotype: The junction departs from germline at one end; a sequencing error may be responsible.

The CDR3 extends over 13 amino acids. Germline CDR1 and CDR2: SEHNR and FQNEAQ (reference sequence). RNA was extracted with the RNeasy kit, and a quantity of about 0.45 to 1 ug was reverse transcribed using random hexamers. A single record per CDR3 protein comes from TCRdb applying MiXCR to the immunoSEQ multiplex PCR reads. The sample records 130,000 or so distinct CDR3 sequences, 85% to 95% being singletons. The rearrangement links TRBV7-9 to TRBJ2-2; D perhaps matches TRBD1 (6 bases). The specimen sequenced was CD4+ T cells from PBMCs. The sequence derives from a human donor in good health. This CDR3 is CASSSRDTWELFF. In nucleotides, the CDR3 is TGTGCCAGCAGTTCCAGGGACACCTGGGAGCTGTTTTTT. Filled out from reference TRBV7-9 and TRBJ2-2, the complete variable domain reads DTGVSQNPRHKITKRGQNVTFRCDPISEHNRLYWYRQTLGQGPEFLTYFQNEAQLEKSRLLSDRFSAERPKGSFSTLEIQRTEQGDSAMYLCASSSRDTWELFFGEGSRLTVL.